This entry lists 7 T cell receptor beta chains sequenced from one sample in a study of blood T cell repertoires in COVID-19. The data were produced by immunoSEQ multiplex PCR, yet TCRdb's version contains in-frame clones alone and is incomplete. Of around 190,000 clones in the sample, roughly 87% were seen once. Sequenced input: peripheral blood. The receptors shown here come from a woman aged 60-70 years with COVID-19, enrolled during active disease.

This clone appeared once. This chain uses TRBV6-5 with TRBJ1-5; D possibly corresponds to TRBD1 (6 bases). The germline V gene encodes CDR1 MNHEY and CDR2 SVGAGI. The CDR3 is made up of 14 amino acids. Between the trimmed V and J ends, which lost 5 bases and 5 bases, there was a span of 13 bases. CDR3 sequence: CASSRTGTDQPQHF. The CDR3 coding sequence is TGTGCCAGCAGTCGAACAGGGACGGATCAGCCCCAGCATTTT.

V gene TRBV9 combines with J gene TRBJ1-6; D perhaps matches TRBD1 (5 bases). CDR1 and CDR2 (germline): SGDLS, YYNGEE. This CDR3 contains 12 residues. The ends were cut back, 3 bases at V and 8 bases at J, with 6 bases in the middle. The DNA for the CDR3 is TGTGCCAGCAGCGGACAGTATTCACCCCTCCACTTT. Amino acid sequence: CASSGQYSPLHF.

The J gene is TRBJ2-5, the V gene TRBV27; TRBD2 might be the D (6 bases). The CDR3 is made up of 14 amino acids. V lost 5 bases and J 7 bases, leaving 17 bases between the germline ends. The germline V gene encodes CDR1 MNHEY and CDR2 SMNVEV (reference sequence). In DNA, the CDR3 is TGTGCCAGCAGTGAAGCCGGGACTCGAGGGACCCAGTACTTC. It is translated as CASSEAGTRGTQYF.

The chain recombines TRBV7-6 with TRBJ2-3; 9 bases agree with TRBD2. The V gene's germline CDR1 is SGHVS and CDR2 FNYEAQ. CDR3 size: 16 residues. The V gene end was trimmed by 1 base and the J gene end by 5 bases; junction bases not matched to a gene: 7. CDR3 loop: CASSLEVAGALDTQYF. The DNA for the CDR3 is TGTGCCAGCAGCTTAGAGGTAGCGGGGGCCCTAGATACGCAGTATTTT.

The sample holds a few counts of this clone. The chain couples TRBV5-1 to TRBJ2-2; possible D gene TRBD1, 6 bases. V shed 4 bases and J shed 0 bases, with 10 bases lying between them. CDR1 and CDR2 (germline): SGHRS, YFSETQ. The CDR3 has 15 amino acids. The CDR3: CASSRRTANTGELFF. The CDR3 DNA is TGCGCCAGCAGCCGACGGACAGCGAACACCGGGGAGCTGTTTTTT.

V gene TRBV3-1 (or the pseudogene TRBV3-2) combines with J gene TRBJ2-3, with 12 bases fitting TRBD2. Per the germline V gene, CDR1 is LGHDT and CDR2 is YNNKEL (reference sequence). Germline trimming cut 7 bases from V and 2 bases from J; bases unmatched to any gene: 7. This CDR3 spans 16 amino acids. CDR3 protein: CASTLGLAGTTDTQYF. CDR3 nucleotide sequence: TGTGCCAGCACCCTCGGACTAGCGGGGACCACAGATACGCAGTATTTT.

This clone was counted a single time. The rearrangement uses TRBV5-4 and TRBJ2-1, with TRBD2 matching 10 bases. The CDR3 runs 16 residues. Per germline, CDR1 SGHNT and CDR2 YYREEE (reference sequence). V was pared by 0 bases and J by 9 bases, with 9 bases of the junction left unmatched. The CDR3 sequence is CASSLDSGRADVEQFF. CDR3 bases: TGTGCCAGCAGCTTGGACAGCGGGAGGGCGGATGTTGAGCAGTTCTTC.